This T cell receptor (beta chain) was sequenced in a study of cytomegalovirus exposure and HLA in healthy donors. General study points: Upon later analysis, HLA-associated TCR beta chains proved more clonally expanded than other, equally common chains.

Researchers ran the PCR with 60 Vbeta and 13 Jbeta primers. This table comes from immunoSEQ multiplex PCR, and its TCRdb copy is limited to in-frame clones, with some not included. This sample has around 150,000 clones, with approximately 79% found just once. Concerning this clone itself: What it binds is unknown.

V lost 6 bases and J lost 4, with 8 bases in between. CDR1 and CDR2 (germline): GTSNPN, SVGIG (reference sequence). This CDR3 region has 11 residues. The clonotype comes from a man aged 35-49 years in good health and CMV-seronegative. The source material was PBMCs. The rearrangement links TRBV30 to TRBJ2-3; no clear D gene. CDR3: CACRLADTQYF. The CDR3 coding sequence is TGTGCCTGCCGCCTAGCAGATACGCAGTATTTT.